This T cell receptor beta chain comes out of a study of T-cell memory formation after mild COVID-19. For the study at large: TCR clusters mostly belonged to single donors.

This clonotype was picked up a small number of times. Its antigen is not identified. Trimming pared 4 bases from V and 4 bases from J, leaving 12 bases between. CDR3 length: 14 residues. In germline, CDR1 is SGHTA, CDR2 FQGNSA. MiXCR, applied by TCRdb to the 5' RACE reads, yields one record per CDR3 protein. Among around 390,000 distinct CDR3 sequences, 15% to 20% were seen once, and the ten largest hold roughly 21%. Study-level findings and limits: Contracting clones, day 15 to 85, had balanced CD4/CD8, and later expanders favored CD4+.

The specimen was PBMCs or a T cell subset sorted from them (not recorded which). The sequence was obtained from a man younger than 30 who had mild COVID-19 (a few samples of this study predate the infection). Cell type and time point are not known. The J gene is TRBJ2-3, the V gene TRBV7-2, with no clear D. CDR3 amino acids: CASSSQTGADTQYF. The DNA of the CDR3 is TGTGCCAGCAGCTCACAGACTGGTGCAGATACGCAGTATTTT.